The subject of this entry is one T cell receptor (beta chain). Generated by immunoSEQ multiplex PCR, the TCRdb table keeps only in-frame clones and is missing some. Of 300,000 or so clones listed, 70% to 90% were seen once; the top ten hold less than 6%. These data come from a study of blood T cell repertoires in COVID-19. Looking at the study overall: The samples span acute and convalescent COVID-19 from the United States, Italy and Spain. Sample material is recorded as cDNA or gDNA derived from T cells, B-cell-depleted T cells, or PBMCs.

The V end was cut by 4 bases, the J end by 9 bases, with 14 bases between. This CDR3 is built from 14 residues. Germline CDR1 reads SGDLS; CDR2 reads YYNGEE. The cohort comprised adults aged roughly 18 to 95 years residing in some 24 US areas. The chain links TRBV9 to TRBJ1-6, with a weak D call TRBD1 (6 bases). The sequenced material came from PBMCs or T cells enriched from blood (not recorded which). The origin of this receptor is a woman aged 30 to 39 who had recovered from COVID-19. In DNA form, the CDR3 reads TGTGCCAGCAGCAAAACAGGGCTGGGTTCACCCCTCCACTTT. Encoded protein: CASSKTGLGSPLHF. Using reference TRBV9 and TRBJ1-6 for the parts outside the CDR3, the full variable domain is DSGVTQTPKHLITATGQRVTLRCSPRSGDLSVYWYQQSLDQGLQFLIQYYNGEERAKGNILERFSAQQFPDLHSELNLSSLELGDSALYFCASSKTGLGSPLHFGNGTRLTVT.